This is a list of T cell receptor beta chains from one sample in a study of regulatory T cells in long-lasting Graves disease. One entry per CDR3 protein, called by TCRdb with MiXCR from the multiplex PCR reads. The sample has 400,000 to 450,000 distinct CDR3 sequences, less than 25% seen once. The sequences come from peripheral blood mononuclear cells (PBMCs), collected when the disease was refractory, from a patient treated with antithyroid drugs. The receptor source for this set is a female donor with Graves disease. CDR3s include the opening cysteine and the closing phenylalanine or tryptophan. Fields, in order: CDR3 DNA, CDR3 protein, D gene, J gene, V gene, CDR3 length, clone size. A D gene is named only where the DNA matches it firmly. The size entry is marked missing in some rows and otherwise reads once, few, many or a size class.

cdr3_nt: TGTGCCAGCAGCTTAGTCGCTAGCGGGAGGGCCCATGAGCAGTTCTTC
cdr3_aa: CASSLVASGRAHEQFF
d_call: TRBD2
j_call: TRBJ2-1
v_call: TRBV11-2
cdr3_length: 16
clone_size: -

cdr3_nt: TGTGCCAGCAGTTACCGCGGAAACATGAAGGGGAAACAGCCCCAGCATTTT
cdr3_aa: CASSYRGNMKGKQPQHF
d_call: -
j_call: TRBJ1-5
v_call: TRBV6-2/TRBV6-3
cdr3_length: 17
clone_size: -

cdr3_nt: TGTGCCTGGAGGGAGGGGACAGGGTTTACAGATACGCAGTATTTT
cdr3_aa: CAWREGTGFTDTQYF
d_call: TRBD1
j_call: TRBJ2-3
v_call: TRBV30
cdr3_length: 15
clone_size: once

cdr3_nt: TGTGCCAGCAGTTCGGGGGTAGGGAGCAATCAGCCCCAGCATTTT
cdr3_aa: CASSSGVGSNQPQHF
d_call: -
j_call: TRBJ1-5
v_call: TRBV12-3/TRBV12-4
cdr3_length: 15
clone_size: many

cdr3_nt: TGCAGCGTTGAAGATGGCGACAGGGGCTACGAGCAGTACTTC
cdr3_aa: CSVEDGDRGYEQYF
d_call: TRBD1
j_call: TRBJ2-7
v_call: TRBV29-1
cdr3_length: 14
clone_size: -

cdr3_nt: TGCAGCGTTGGCGGGGGCAGGGAGACCCAGTACTTC
cdr3_aa: CSVGGGRETQYF
d_call: -
j_call: TRBJ2-5
v_call: TRBV29-1
cdr3_length: 12
clone_size: few

cdr3_nt: TGTGCCAGCAGCTCCTCCTGGACCTACGAGCAGTACTTC
cdr3_aa: CASSSSWTYEQYF
d_call: -
j_call: TRBJ2-7
v_call: TRBV7-2
cdr3_length: 13
clone_size: many

cdr3_nt: TGTGCCAGCAGTCCGTATCAGGGTAGCAATCAGCCCCAGCATTTT
cdr3_aa: CASSPYQGSNQPQHF
d_call: -
j_call: TRBJ1-5
v_call: TRBV28
cdr3_length: 15
clone_size: many

cdr3_nt: TGCGCCAGCAGCTTGGGAGATAGGACTCCCTCTGAAAAACTGTTTTTT
cdr3_aa: CASSLGDRTPSEKLFF
d_call: -
j_call: TRBJ1-4
v_call: TRBV5-1
cdr3_length: 16
clone_size: many

cdr3_nt: TGTGCCAGCAGCACAGGGTGGGATGAGCAGTTCTTC
cdr3_aa: CASSTGWDEQFF
d_call: -
j_call: TRBJ2-1
v_call: TRBV9
cdr3_length: 12
clone_size: -

cdr3_nt: TGCAGCGTTGTCGTGCAGGGCACTGAAGCTTTCTTT
cdr3_aa: CSVVVQGTEAFF
d_call: -
j_call: TRBJ1-1
v_call: TRBV29-1
cdr3_length: 12
clone_size: -

cdr3_nt: TGTGCCACCAGTGCGGGGGGGAGGAACACTGAAGCTTTCTTT
cdr3_aa: CATSAGGRNTEAFF
d_call: -
j_call: TRBJ1-1
v_call: TRBV24-1
cdr3_length: 14
clone_size: few

cdr3_nt: TGTGCCACCAGCAGAGGCCAGGGGTCCACTGAAGCTTTCTTT
cdr3_aa: CATSRGQGSTEAFF
d_call: -
j_call: TRBJ1-1
v_call: TRBV15
cdr3_length: 14
clone_size: -

cdr3_nt: TGTGCCAGCTCCCCGCAGGCGAACACTGAAGCTTTCTTT
cdr3_aa: CASSPQANTEAFF
d_call: -
j_call: TRBJ1-1
v_call: TRBV18
cdr3_length: 13
clone_size: many

cdr3_nt: TGTGCCAGCAGCCAAGGAGGCCCAGGGCTGAACACCGGGGAGCTGTTTTTT
cdr3_aa: CASSQGGPGLNTGELFF
d_call: -
j_call: TRBJ2-2
v_call: TRBV5-6
cdr3_length: 17
clone_size: few

cdr3_nt: TGTGCCAGCAGTTACTCCGGGACAGGCCTTGGAGGGGCCAACGTCCTGACTTTC
cdr3_aa: CASSYSGTGLGGANVLTF
d_call: TRBD1
j_call: TRBJ2-6
v_call: TRBV6-5
cdr3_length: 18
clone_size: many

cdr3_nt: TGTGCCAGCAGCTTATGGGTGGGGGGTGAAGCTTTCTTT
cdr3_aa: CASSLWVGGEAFF
d_call: -
j_call: TRBJ1-1
v_call: TRBV7-9
cdr3_length: 13
clone_size: -

cdr3_nt: TGTGCCAGCAGCCCCCTCGGACTAGCGGGAGGGACCCACGAGCAGTACTTC
cdr3_aa: CASSPLGLAGGTHEQYF
d_call: TRBD2
j_call: TRBJ2-7
v_call: TRBV13
cdr3_length: 17
clone_size: few

cdr3_nt: TGTGCCAGCGGCCGGCCCACTAGCAACAAAGAGACCCAGTACTTC
cdr3_aa: CASGRPTSNKETQYF
d_call: -
j_call: TRBJ2-5
v_call: TRBV3-1
cdr3_length: 15
clone_size: -

cdr3_nt: TGTGCCAGCAGGGGAGTTCTGGAGACCCAGTACTTC
cdr3_aa: CASRGVLETQYF
d_call: -
j_call: TRBJ2-5
v_call: TRBV2
cdr3_length: 12
clone_size: many

cdr3_nt: TGTGCCAGCAGCCCATCGGGGGCTGTCACCTACGAGCAGTACTTC
cdr3_aa: CASSPSGAVTYEQYF
d_call: -
j_call: TRBJ2-7
v_call: TRBV7-2
cdr3_length: 15
clone_size: -

cdr3_nt: TGCGCCAGCAGCCCCGGACAGGTACACGCCTACGAGCAGTACTTC
cdr3_aa: CASSPGQVHAYEQYF
d_call: TRBD1
j_call: TRBJ2-7
v_call: TRBV5-1
cdr3_length: 15
clone_size: -

cdr3_nt: TGTGCCAGCGCCGCTGGGTCCTACGAGCAGTACTTC
cdr3_aa: CASAAGSYEQYF
d_call: -
j_call: TRBJ2-7
v_call: TRBV12-3/TRBV12-4
cdr3_length: 12
clone_size: many

cdr3_nt: TGTGCCATCAACGGACAGGGAGGTCAGCCCCAGCATTTT
cdr3_aa: CAINGQGGQPQHF
d_call: TRBD1
j_call: TRBJ1-5
v_call: TRBV10-3
cdr3_length: 13
clone_size: -

cdr3_nt: TGCGCCAGCGGCGATACAGGGGGTTCGGCCTATGGCTACACCTTC
cdr3_aa: CASGDTGGSAYGYTF
d_call: TRBD1
j_call: TRBJ1-2
v_call: TRBV10-2
cdr3_length: 15
clone_size: many

cdr3_nt: TGCAGCGTGGGTCCAGGCGATGGCTACACCTTC
cdr3_aa: CSVGPGDGYTF
d_call: -
j_call: TRBJ1-2
v_call: TRBV29-1
cdr3_length: 11
clone_size: -

cdr3_nt: TGCAGTGCCGGACAGGGGAGCTCCTACGAGCAGTACTTC
cdr3_aa: CSAGQGSSYEQYF
d_call: TRBD1
j_call: TRBJ2-7
v_call: TRBV20-1
cdr3_length: 13
clone_size: -

cdr3_nt: TGTGCCAGCAGCTTAGAGGTCAAAGGGACAGGTCTCTCCTACGAGCAGTACTTC
cdr3_aa: CASSLEVKGTGLSYEQYF
d_call: TRBD1
j_call: TRBJ2-7
v_call: TRBV7-2
cdr3_length: 18
clone_size: -

cdr3_nt: TGTGCCTGGAGTCGTCCTAACACTGAAGCTTTCTTT
cdr3_aa: CAWSRPNTEAFF
d_call: -
j_call: TRBJ1-1
v_call: TRBV30
cdr3_length: 12
clone_size: many

cdr3_nt: TGCAGTGCTAGTACCCTCTACGAGCAGTACTTC
cdr3_aa: CSASTLYEQYF
d_call: -
j_call: TRBJ2-7
v_call: TRBV20-1
cdr3_length: 11
clone_size: many

cdr3_nt: TGTGCCAGCAGACATAGCGGGAGGGCCTTCTACGAGCAGTACTTC
cdr3_aa: CASRHSGRAFYEQYF
d_call: TRBD2
j_call: TRBJ2-7
v_call: TRBV11-3
cdr3_length: 15
clone_size: -

cdr3_nt: TGTGCCAGCGCAATGGGGCTTGCTAGGGAAAAACTGTTTTTT
cdr3_aa: CASAMGLAREKLFF
d_call: -
j_call: TRBJ1-4
v_call: TRBV27
cdr3_length: 14
clone_size: -

cdr3_nt: TGCGCCAGCAGCCAAGAAGGGAGCGGTGGCTACACCTTC
cdr3_aa: CASSQEGSGGYTF
d_call: -
j_call: TRBJ1-2
v_call: TRBV4-1
cdr3_length: 13
clone_size: few

cdr3_nt: TGTGCCAGCATGAGACTAGCGGGCCCACGAGGGGAGACCCAGTACTTC
cdr3_aa: CASMRLAGPRGETQYF
d_call: TRBD2
j_call: TRBJ2-5
v_call: TRBV7-2
cdr3_length: 16
clone_size: few

cdr3_nt: TGTGCCTGGAGTGTATTTCTGAACGGACAGGTGCCCACTGAAGCTTTCTTT
cdr3_aa: CAWSVFLNGQVPTEAFF
d_call: TRBD1
j_call: TRBJ1-1
v_call: TRBV30
cdr3_length: 17
clone_size: -

cdr3_nt: TGTGCCAGCAGTTTCGGGACAGGGGGCGACACCGGGGAGCTGTTTTTT
cdr3_aa: CASSFGTGGDTGELFF
d_call: TRBD1
j_call: TRBJ2-2
v_call: TRBV27
cdr3_length: 16
clone_size: many

cdr3_nt: TGTGCCAGCAGCCGGACGGAAAGCACTGAAGCTTTCTTT
cdr3_aa: CASSRTESTEAFF
d_call: -
j_call: TRBJ1-1
v_call: TRBV6-4
cdr3_length: 13
clone_size: -